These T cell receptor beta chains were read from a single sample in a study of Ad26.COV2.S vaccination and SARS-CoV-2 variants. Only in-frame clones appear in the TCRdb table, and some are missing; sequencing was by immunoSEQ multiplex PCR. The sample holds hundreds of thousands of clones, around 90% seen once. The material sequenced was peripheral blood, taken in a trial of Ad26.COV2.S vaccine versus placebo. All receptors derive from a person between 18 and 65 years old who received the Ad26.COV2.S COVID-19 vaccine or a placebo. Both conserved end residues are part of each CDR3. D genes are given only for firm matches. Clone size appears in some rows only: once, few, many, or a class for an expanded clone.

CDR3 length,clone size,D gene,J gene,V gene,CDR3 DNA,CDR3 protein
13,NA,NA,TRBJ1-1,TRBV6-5,TGTGCCAGCAGTCCCCAGGGTTACACTGAAGCTTTCTTT,CASSPQGYTEAFF
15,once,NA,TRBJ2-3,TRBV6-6,TGTGCCAGCACCTCGATTCCGCAGAGCACAGATACGCAGTATTTT,CASTSIPQSTDTQYF
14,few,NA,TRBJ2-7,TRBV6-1,TGTGCCAGCAGTGAAGGCGGCAGCTCCTACGAGCAGTACTTC,CASSEGGSSYEQYF
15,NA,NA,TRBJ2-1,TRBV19,TGTGCCAGTAGTACTAGACTAGGGGCCTACAATGAGCAGTTCTTC,CASSTRLGAYNEQFF
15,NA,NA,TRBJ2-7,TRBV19,TGTGCCAGTAGTAATAAAAGGACAGTTTCCTACGAGCAGTACTTC,CASSNKRTVSYEQYF
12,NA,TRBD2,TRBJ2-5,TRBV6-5,TGTGCCAGCAGTTACGGGGAGGGGACCCAGTACTTC,CASSYGEGTQYF
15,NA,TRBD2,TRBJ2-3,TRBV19,TGTGCCAGTCGACTAGCGGGGGGGCCGGGAGATACGCAGTATTTT,CASRLAGGPGDTQYF
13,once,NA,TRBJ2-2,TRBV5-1,TGCGCCAGCAGTTTAGGTAGCACCGGGGAGCTGTTTTTT,CASSLGSTGELFF
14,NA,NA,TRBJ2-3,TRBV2,TGTGCCAGCAGTCCACTCACTAGGTCAGATACGCAGTATTTT,CASSPLTRSDTQYF
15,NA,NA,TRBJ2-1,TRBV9,TGTGCCAGCAGCCCCAGATCGGGCAGCGGCAGTGAGCAGTTCTTC,CASSPRSGSGSEQFF
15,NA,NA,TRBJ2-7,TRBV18,TGTGCCAGCTCACCAGAGGGCAGGGCTTCCTACGAGCAGTACTTC,CASSPEGRASYEQYF
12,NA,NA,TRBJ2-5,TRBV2,TGTGCCAGCAGGTGGGGCCAAGAGACCCAGTACTTC,CASRWGQETQYF
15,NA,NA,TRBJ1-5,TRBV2,TGTGCCAGCAGAGGGGGTAGGATCCGAAATCAGCCCCAGCATTTT,CASRGGRIRNQPQHF
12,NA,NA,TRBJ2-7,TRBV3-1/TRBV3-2,TGTGCCAGCAGCCAAGCCATAGGCGAGCAGTACTTC,CASSQAIGEQYF
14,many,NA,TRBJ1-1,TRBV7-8,TGTGCCAGCAGCATACAGGGTATGAACACTGAAGCTTTCTTT,CASSIQGMNTEAFF
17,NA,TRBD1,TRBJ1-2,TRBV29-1,TGCAGCGTTGAAGATTCTTTTCCGGGACAGGGCCACTATGGCTACACCTTC,CSVEDSFPGQGHYGYTF
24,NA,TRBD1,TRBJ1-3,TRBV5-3,TGTGCCAGAAGCTTGGCCAAGAGATTGCCCCGGGACAGGGGGCTCCCCCGCTTTGGAAACACCATATATTTT,CARSLAKRLPRDRGLPRFGNTIYF
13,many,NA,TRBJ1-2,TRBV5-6,TGTGCCAGCAGCCACCGGGACATGGGTGGCTACACCTTC,CASSHRDMGGYTF
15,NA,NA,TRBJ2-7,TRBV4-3,TGCGCCAGCAGCAGAGATTTAGGGACGGCATCCGAGCAGTACTTC,CASSRDLGTASEQYF
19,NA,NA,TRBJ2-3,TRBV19,TGTGCCAGTAGTATAGATGCCCTAGGTAGGGCGGGGAGCACAGATACGCAGTATTTT,CASSIDALGRAGSTDTQYF
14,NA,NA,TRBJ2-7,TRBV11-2,TGTGCCAGCAGCTTAATGGGCCAGCGCTACGAGCAGTACTTC,CASSLMGQRYEQYF
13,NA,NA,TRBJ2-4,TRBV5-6,TGTGCCACCTCATGGGGAGCCAAAAACATTCAGTACTTC,CATSWGAKNIQYF
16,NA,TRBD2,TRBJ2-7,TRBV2,TGTGCCAGCAGGTCCCGGGTTAGCGGGAGTACCTACGAGCAGTACTTC,CASRSRVSGSTYEQYF
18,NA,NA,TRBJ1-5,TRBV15,TGTGCCACCAGCAGAGACCGTGGGGGGGCCGGGGAGAATCAGCCCCAGCATTTT,CATSRDRGGAGENQPQHF
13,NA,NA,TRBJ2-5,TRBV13,TGTGCCAGCAGCTTTGGGGGCCGGGAGACCCAGTACTTC,CASSFGGRETQYF
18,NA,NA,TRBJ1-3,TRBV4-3,TGCGCCAGCAGCCAAGTTCCTCATCAGGGGTACTCTGGAAACACCATATATTTT,CASSQVPHQGYSGNTIYF
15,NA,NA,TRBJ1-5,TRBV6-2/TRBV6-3,TGTGCCAGCAGCCGCGGGCAGGGCGCTAATCAGCCCCAGCATTTT,CASSRGQGANQPQHF
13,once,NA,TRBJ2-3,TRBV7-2,TGTGCCAGCAGCTTCGGAGAAGGGGATACGCAGTATTTT,CASSFGEGDTQYF
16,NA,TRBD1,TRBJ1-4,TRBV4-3,TGCGCCAGCAGCCAAGACAGGGGGTGGGCTAATGAAAAACTGTTTTTT,CASSQDRGWANEKLFF
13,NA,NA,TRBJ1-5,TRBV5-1,TGCGCCAGCAGAAGTGAAAGCAATCAGCCCCAGCATTTT,CASRSESNQPQHF
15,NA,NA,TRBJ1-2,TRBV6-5,TGTGCCAGCAGTTACCGCAAAACAGGGTACTATGGCTACACCTTC,CASSYRKTGYYGYTF
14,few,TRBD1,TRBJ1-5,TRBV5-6,TGTGCCAGCAGCTTGGGGACAGGCAATAGGCCCCAGCATTTT,CASSLGTGNRPQHF
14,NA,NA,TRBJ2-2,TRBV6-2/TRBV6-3,TGTGCCAGCAGTACAAACCTACGGACCGGGGAGCTGTTTTTT,CASSTNLRTGELFF
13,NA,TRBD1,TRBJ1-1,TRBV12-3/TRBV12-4,TGTGCCAGCAGTTGGGACAGGGAGACTGAAGCTTTCTTT,CASSWDRETEAFF
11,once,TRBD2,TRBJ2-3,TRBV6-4,TGTGCCAGCAGTTCCGGGACTAGGCAGTATTTT,CASSSGTRQYF
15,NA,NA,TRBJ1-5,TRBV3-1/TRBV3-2,TGTGCCAGCAGCCAAGGAAGCGGGGCCAGTCAGCCCCAGCATTTT,CASSQGSGASQPQHF
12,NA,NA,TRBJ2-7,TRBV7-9,TGTGCCAGCAGTAAAGATGGGAACGAGCAGTACTTC,CASSKDGNEQYF
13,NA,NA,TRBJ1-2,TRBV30,TGTGCCTGGATCAGGGGCCGCGTCTATGGCTACACCTTC,CAWIRGRVYGYTF
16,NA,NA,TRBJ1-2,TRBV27,TGTGCCAGCAGTTTATTGGGTCAGGATACCTCCTATGGCTACACCTTC,CASSLLGQDTSYGYTF
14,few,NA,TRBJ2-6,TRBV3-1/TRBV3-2,TGTGCCAGCAGCCCCCGAGATGGGGCCAACGTCCTGACTTTC,CASSPRDGANVLTF
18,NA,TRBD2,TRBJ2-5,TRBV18,TGTGCCAGCTCACCCGATCCACCGGGCCTAGCGGCTCAAGAGACCCAGTACTTC,CASSPDPPGLAAQETQYF
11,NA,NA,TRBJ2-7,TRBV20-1,TGCAGTGGGACAGTCTCCTACGAGCAGTACTTC,CSGTVSYEQYF
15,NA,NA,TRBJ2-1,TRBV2,TGTGCCAGCACCCTGGGACGGACCTCCTACAATGAGCAGTTCTTC,CASTLGRTSYNEQFF
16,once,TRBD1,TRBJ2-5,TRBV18,TGTGCCAGCTCACCTATACCGGGACAGGGTACGATAACCCAGTACTTC,CASSPIPGQGTITQYF
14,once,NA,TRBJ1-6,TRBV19,TGTGCCAGTAGGCCACATGGAGGGATTTCACCCCTCCACTTT,CASRPHGGISPLHF
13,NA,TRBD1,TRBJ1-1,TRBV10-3,TGTGCCTCAAGGGACAGCTTGAACACTGAAGCTTTCTTT,CASRDSLNTEAFF
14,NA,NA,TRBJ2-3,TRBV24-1,TGTGCCACCAGCTTGTCTTCTAGCACAGATACGCAGTATTTT,CATSLSSSTDTQYF
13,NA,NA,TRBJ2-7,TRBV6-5,TGTGCCAGCAATTATCCGGGGTCATACGAGCAGTACTTC,CASNYPGSYEQYF
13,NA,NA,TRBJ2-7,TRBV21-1,TGTGCCAGCAGCAACCAGGGGGGCTACGAGCAGTACTTC,CASSNQGGYEQYF
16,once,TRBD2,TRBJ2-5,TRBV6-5,TGTGCCAGCAGTTTAGGGGTTAGCGGGGGAAAAGAGACCCAGTACTTC,CASSLGVSGGKETQYF
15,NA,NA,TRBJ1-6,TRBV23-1,TGCGCCAGCAGGGCACAGGGTTTTGATAATTCACCCCTCCACTTT,CASRAQGFDNSPLHF
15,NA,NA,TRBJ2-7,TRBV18,TGTGCCAGCTCACCACGGCAGGGGACGACCTACGAGCAGTACTTC,CASSPRQGTTYEQYF
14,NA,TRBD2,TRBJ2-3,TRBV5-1,TGCGCCAGCAGCCTTACTAGCGGGAGTGATACGCAGTATTTT,CASSLTSGSDTQYF
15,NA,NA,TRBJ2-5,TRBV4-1,TGCGCCAGCAGCAGCCTTCCGGGGGTAGGGGAGACCCAGTACTTC,CASSSLPGVGETQYF
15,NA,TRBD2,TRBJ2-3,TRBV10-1,TGCGCCAGCAGTGAGTCTAGCGGGCCCGCAGATACGCAGTATTTT,CASSESSGPADTQYF
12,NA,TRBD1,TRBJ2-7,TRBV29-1,TGCAGCGTTGCGGGACAGGCCTACGAGCAGTACTTC,CSVAGQAYEQYF
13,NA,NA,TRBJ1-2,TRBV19,TGTGCCAGTAACCCCAGGGGAAACTATGGCTACACCTTC,CASNPRGNYGYTF
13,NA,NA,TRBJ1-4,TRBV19,TGTGCCAGTAGTGCAAGGTCTAATGAAAAACTGTTTTTT,CASSARSNEKLFF
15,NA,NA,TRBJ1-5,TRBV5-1,TGCGCCAGCAGCTTGACCGGGACTGGAGATCAGCCCCAGCATTTT,CASSLTGTGDQPQHF